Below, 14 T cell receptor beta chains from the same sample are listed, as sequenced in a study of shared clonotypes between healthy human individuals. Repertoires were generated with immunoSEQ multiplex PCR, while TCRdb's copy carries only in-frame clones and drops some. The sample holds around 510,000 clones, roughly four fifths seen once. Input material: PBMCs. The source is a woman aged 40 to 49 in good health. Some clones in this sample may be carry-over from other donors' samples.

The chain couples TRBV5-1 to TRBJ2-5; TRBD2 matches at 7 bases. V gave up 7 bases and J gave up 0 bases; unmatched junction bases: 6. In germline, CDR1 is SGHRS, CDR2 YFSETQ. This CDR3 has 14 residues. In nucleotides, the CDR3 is TGCGCCAGCGGAATAGCGGGTAACCAAGAGACCCAGTACTTC. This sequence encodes CASGIAGNQETQYF.

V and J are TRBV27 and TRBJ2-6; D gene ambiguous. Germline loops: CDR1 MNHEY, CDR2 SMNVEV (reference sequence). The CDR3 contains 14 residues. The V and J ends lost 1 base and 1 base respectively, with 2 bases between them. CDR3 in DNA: TGTGCCAGCAGTTTATGGTCTGGGGCCAACGTCCTGACTTTC. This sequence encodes CASSLWSGANVLTF.

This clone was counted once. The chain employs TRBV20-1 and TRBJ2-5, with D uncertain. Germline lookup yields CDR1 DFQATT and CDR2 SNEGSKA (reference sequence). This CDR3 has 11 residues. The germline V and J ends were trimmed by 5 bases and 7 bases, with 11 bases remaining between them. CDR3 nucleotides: TGCAGTGCTCCTTGGTCCGGGACCCAGTACTTC. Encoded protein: CSAPWSGTQYF.

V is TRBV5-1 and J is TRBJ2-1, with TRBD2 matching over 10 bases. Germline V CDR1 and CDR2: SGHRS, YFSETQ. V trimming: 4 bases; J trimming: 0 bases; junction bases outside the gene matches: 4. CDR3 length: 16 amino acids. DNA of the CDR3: TGCGCCAGCAGCCCGGCTAGCGGGAGCTCCTACAATGAGCAGTTCTTC. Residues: CASSPASGSSYNEQFF.

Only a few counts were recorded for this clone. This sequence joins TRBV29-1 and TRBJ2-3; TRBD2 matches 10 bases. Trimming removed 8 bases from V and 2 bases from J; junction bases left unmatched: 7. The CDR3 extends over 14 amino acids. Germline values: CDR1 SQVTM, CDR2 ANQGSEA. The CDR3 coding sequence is TGCAGCTCCACAGCGGGAGGGCTCACAGATACGCAGTATTTT. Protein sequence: CSSTAGGLTDTQYF.

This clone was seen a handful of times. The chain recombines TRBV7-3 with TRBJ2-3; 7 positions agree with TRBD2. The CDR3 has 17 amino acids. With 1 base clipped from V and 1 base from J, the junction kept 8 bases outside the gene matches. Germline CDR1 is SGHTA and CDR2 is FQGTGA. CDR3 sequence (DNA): TGTGCCAGCAGCTTAAGATTCGTGGGGAGGGGCACAGATACGCAGTATTTT. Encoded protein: CASSLRFVGRGTDTQYF.

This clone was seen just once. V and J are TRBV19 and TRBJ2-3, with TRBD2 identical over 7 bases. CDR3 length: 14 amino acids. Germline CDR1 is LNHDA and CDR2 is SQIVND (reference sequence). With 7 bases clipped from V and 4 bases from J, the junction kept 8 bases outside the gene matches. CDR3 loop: CASTRGREADTQYF. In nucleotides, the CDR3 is TGTGCCAGTACACGGGGACGGGAGGCAGATACGCAGTATTTT.

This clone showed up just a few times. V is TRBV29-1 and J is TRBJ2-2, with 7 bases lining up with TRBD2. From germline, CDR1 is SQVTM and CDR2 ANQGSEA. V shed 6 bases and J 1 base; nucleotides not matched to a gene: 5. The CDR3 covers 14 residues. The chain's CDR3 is CSVKRELNTGELFF. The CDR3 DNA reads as TGCAGCGTAAAGCGGGAACTGAACACCGGGGAGCTGTTTTTT.

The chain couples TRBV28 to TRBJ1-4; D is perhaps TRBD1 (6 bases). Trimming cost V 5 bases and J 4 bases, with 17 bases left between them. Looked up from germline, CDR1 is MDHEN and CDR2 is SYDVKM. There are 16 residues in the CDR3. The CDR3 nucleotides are TGTGCCAGCAGTCTAACAGGGTTTGGGAATAATGAAAAACTGTTTTTT. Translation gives CASSLTGFGNNEKLFF.

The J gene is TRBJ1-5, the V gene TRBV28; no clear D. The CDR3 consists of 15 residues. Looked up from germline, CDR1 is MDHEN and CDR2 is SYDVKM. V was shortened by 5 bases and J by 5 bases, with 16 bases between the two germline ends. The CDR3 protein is CASSTNPGSDQPQHF. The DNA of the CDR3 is TGTGCCAGCAGTACCAATCCGGGCTCCGATCAGCCCCAGCATTTT.

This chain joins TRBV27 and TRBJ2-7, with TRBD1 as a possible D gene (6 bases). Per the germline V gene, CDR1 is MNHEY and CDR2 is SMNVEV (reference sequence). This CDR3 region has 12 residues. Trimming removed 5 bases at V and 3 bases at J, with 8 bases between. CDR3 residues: CASSIQGYEQYF. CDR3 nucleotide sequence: TGTGCCAGCAGTATACAGGGCTACGAGCAGTACTTC.

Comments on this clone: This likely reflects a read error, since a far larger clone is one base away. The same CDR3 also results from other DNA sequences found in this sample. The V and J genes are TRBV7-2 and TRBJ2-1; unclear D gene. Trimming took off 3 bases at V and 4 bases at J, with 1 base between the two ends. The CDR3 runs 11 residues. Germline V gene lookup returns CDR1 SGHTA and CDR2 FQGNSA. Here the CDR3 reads CASSFYNEQFF. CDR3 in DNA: TGTGCCAGCAGCTTTTACAATGAGCAGTTCTTC.

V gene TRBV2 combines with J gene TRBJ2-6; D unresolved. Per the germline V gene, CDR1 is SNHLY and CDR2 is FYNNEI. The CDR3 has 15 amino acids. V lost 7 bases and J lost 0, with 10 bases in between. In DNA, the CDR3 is TGTGCCAGCACCCCCGGGTACTCTGGGGCCAACGTCCTGACTTTC. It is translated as CASTPGYSGANVLTF.

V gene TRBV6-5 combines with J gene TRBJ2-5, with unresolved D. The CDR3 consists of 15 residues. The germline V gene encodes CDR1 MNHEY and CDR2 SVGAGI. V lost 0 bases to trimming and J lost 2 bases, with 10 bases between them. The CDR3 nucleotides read TGTGCCAGCAGTTACTCATTCCTGGAACAAGAGACCCAGTACTTC. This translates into CASSYSFLEQETQYF.